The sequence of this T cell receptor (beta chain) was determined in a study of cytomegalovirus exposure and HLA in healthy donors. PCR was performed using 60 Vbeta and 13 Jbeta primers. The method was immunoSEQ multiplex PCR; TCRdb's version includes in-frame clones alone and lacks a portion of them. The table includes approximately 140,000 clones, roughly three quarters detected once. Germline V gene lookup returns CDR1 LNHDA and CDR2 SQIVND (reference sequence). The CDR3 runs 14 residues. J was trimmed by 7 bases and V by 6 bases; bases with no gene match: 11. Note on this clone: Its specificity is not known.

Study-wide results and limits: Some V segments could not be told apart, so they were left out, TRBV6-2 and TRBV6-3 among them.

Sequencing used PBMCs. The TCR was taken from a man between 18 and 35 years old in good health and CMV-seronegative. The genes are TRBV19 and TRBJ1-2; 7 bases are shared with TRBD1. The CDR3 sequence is CASSPDREVGGYTF. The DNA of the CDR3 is TGTGCCAGTAGCCCAGACAGGGAGGTTGGTGGCTACACCTTC.